This TCR beta chain was captured in a study of blood T cell repertoires in COVID-19. The wider study: From the United States, Italy and Spain came samples of acute and convalescent COVID-19. In each case, the material was cDNA or gDNA derived from T cells, B-cell-depleted T cells, or PBMCs.

Authors' processing steps: How many nucleated cells were present was estimated from reference gene primer amplification. Sequencing used immunoSEQ multiplex PCR; TCRdb keeps in-frame clones, though not all of them. V, J and clone size reflect that table, while D and trimming were determined from the DNA. The data show 150,000 to 200,000 clones, around 80% seen once. The CDR3 covers 15 residues. Trimming shortened V by 3 bases and J by 8 bases, and 18 bases separated the two germline ends. From germline, CDR1 is SGDLS and CDR2 YYNGEE. J is TRBJ2-1 and V is TRBV9; D is perhaps TRBD1 (6 bases). The TCR comes from a human donor in a cohort sampled during active COVID-19. Source material: peripheral blood. CDR3 protein: CASSAQGWESDEQFF. Written as DNA, the CDR3 is TGTGCCAGCAGCGCCCAGGGGTGGGAGTCGGATGAGCAGTTCTTC.